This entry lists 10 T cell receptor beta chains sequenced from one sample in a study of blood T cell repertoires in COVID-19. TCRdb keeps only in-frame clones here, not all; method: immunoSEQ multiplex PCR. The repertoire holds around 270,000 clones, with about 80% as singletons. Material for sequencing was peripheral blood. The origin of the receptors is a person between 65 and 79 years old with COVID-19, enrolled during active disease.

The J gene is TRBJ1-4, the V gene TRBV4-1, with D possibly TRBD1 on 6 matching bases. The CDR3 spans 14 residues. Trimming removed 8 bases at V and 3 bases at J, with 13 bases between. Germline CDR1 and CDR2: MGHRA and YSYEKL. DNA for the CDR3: TGCGCCAGCGAAAAAGGACAGTCTAATGAAAAACTGTTTTTT. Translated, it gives CASEKGQSNEKLFF.

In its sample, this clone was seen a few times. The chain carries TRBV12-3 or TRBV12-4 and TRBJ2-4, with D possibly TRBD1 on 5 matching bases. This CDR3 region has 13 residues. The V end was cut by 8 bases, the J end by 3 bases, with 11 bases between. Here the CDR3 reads CASGRGGKNIQYF. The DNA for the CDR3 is TGTGCCAGCGGAAGGGGCGGCAAAAACATTCAGTACTTC.

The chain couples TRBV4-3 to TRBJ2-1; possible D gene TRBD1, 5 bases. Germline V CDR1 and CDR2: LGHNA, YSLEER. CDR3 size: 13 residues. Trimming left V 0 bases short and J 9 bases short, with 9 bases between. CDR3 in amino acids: CASSQDSDSEQFF. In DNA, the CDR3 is TGCGCCAGCAGCCAAGATTCCGACAGTGAGCAGTTCTTC.

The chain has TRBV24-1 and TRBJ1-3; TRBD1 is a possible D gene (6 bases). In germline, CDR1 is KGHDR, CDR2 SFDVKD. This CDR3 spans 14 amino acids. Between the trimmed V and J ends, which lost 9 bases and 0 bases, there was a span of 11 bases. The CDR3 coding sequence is TGTGCCACCGCAGGGGCCTACTCTGGAAACACCATATATTTT. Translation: CATAGAYSGNTIYF.

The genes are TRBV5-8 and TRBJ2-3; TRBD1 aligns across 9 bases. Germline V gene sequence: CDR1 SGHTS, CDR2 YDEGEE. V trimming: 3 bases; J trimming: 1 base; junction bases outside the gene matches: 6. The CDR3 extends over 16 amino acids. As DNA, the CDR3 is TGTGCCAGCAGCTCCGGACAGGGGAGGGGCACAGATACGCAGTATTTT. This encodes CASSSGQGRGTDTQYF.

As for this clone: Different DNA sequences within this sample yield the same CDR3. The CDR3 reads CAFETSGKNEQFF. DNA for the CDR3: TGTGCCTTTGAAACTAGCGGAAAAAATGAGCAGTTCTTC. J is TRBJ2-1 and V is TRBV2; 8 bases are a match to TRBD2. The CDR3 covers 13 residues. The germline V gene encodes CDR1 SNHLY and CDR2 FYNNEI. V shed 11 bases, J shed 7 bases, and the junction held 10 bases outside the gene matches. The full variable domain, with the rest looked up from reference TRBV2 and TRBJ2-1, is EPEVTQTPSHQVTQMGQEVILRCVPISNHLYFYWYRQILGQKVEFLVSFYNNEISEKSEIFDDQFSVERPDGSNFTLKIRSTKLEDSAMYFCAFETSGKNEQFFGPGTRLTVL.

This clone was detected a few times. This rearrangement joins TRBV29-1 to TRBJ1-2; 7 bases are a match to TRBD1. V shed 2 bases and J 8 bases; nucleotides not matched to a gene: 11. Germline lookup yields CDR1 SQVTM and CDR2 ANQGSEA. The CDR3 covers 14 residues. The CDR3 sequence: CSVERGDSFFGYTF. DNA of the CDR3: TGCAGCGTTGAAAGGGGGGACAGCTTCTTCGGCTACACCTTC.

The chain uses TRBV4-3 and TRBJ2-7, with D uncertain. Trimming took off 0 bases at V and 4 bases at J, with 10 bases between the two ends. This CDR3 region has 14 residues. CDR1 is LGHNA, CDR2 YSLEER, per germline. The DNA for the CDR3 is TGCGCCAGCAGCCAAGATCTCGGTGCTTACGAGCAGTACTTC. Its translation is CASSQDLGAYEQYF.

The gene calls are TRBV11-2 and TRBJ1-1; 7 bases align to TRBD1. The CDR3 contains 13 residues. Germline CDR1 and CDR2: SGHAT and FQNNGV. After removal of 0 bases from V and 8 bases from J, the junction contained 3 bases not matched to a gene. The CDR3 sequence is CASSLDRGQEAFF. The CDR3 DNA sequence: TGTGCCAGCAGCTTAGATAGGGGACAGGAAGCTTTCTTT. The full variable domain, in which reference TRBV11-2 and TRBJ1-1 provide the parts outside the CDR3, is EAGVAQSPRYKIIEKRQSVAFWCNPISGHATLYWYQQILGQGPKLLIQFQNNGVVDDSQLPKDRFSAERLKGVDSTLKIQPAKLEDSAVYLCASSLDRGQEAFFGQGTRLTVV.

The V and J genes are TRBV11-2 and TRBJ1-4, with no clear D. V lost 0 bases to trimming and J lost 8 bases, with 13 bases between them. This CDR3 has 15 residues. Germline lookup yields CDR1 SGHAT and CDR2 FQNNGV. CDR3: CASSLDHWEAEKLFF. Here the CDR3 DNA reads TGTGCCAGCAGCTTAGATCATTGGGAGGCGGAAAAACTGTTTTTT.